A selection of T cell receptor beta chains follows, all from one sample in a study of vaccination and CD4 T cells after COVID-19. Each CDR3 protein gets one entry after TCRdb re-called the PCR reads with MiXCR. The top ten clones hold 1.1% of a sample with fewer than 15,000 distinct CDR3 sequences, roughly 65% of them seen once. Sample: CD4+ T cells from blood, taken after SARS-CoV-2 vaccination. These receptors all stem from a human donor who had recovered from COVID-19. The CDR3 runs from the conserved cysteine through the conserved F or W. A D gene is named only where the DNA matches it firmly. Not every row has a clone size; where given, it reads once, few, many or a size class.

clone size | J gene | V gene | D gene | CDR3 DNA | CDR3 protein
- | TRBJ2-4 | TRBV20-1 | - | TGCAGTGCTAGAGTTAGGGGTTCTGGAAACATTCAGTACTTC | CSARVRGSGNIQYF
- | TRBJ1-6 | TRBV20-1 | TRBD1 | TGCAGTGCGGGGGGCCGGGACAGGGGTAATTCACCCCTCCACTTT | CSAGGRDRGNSPLHF
- | TRBJ2-7 | TRBV21-1 | - | TGTGCCAGCAGCAAAGAAAAAGGGTCGGGAGAGCAGTACTTC | CASSKEKGSGEQYF
- | TRBJ1-6 | TRBV7-9 | TRBD1 | TGTGCCAGCAGTGGACAGGGCAATTCACCCCTCCACTTT | CASSGQGNSPLHF
- | TRBJ2-5 | TRBV11-2 | - | TGTGCCAGCAGCTTAGAAGGGGTGACCCAGTACTTC | CASSLEGVTQYF
- | TRBJ2-3 | TRBV2 | TRBD2 | TGTGCCAGCAGTGTATATGTGTCAGCGGGAGGGGGGACAGATACGCAGTATTTT | CASSVYVSAGGGTDTQYF
- | TRBJ2-7 | TRBV7-9 | TRBD2 | TGTGCCAGCAGCCGACTAGCGGGCGCCTACGAGCAGTACTTC | CASSRLAGAYEQYF
- | TRBJ1-2 | TRBV6-2/TRBV6-3 | - | TGTGCCAGCAGTTACTTGCTTCGGTGGACCTATGGCTACACCTTC | CASSYLLRWTYGYTF
- | TRBJ1-1 | TRBV6-5 | TRBD1 | TGTGCCAGCAGTTACTCGAAAAGGGGGACAGAGAACACTGAAGCTTTCTTT | CASSYSKRGTENTEAFF
- | TRBJ2-5 | TRBV20-1 | TRBD2 | TGCAGTGCTAGTCTAGCGGGAGTAGGGGAGACCCAGTACTTC | CSASLAGVGETQYF
- | TRBJ1-1 | TRBV19 | TRBD1 | TGTGCCAGTAGCGACAGGGGGAACACTGAAGCTTTCTTT | CASSDRGNTEAFF
- | TRBJ2-3 | TRBV5-1 | TRBD2 | TGCGCCAGCAGCCCTGGACTAGCGAGAAGCACAGATACGCAGTATTTT | CASSPGLARSTDTQYF
- | TRBJ2-5 | TRBV24-1 | TRBD2 | TGTGCCACCAGTGATTCTCTAGCGGGGCACGGGGAGACCCAGTACTTC | CATSDSLAGHGETQYF
- | TRBJ1-2 | TRBV7-9 | - | TGTGCCACCGAGGCTGGCTACACCTTC | CATEAGYTF
few | TRBJ2-5 | TRBV20-1 | - | TGCAGTGCTAGAGCGCCTTTCCAAGAGACCCAGTACTTC | CSARAPFQETQYF
- | TRBJ2-7 | TRBV29-1 | TRBD2 | TGCAGCGCATCGCGGGGGTCCCACTCCTACGAGCAGTACTTC | CSASRGSHSYEQYF
few | TRBJ2-7 | TRBV6-1 | - | TGTGCCAGCAGTGTAAAACCGGGAAGCTGGCTCGAGCAGTACTTC | CASSVKPGSWLEQYF
- | TRBJ2-2 | TRBV27 | - | TGTGCCAGCAGTGGACGGGACATGAACACCGGGGAGCTGTTTTTT | CASSGRDMNTGELFF
- | TRBJ2-7 | TRBV20-1 | - | TGCAGTGCCCTGGACAGTCAGGGTCTCTACGAGCAGTACTTC | CSALDSQGLYEQYF
- | TRBJ2-7 | TRBV14 | TRBD1 | TGTGCCAGCAGCTCCCGGACAGGGGGCGGAGAGCAGTACTTC | CASSSRTGGGEQYF
- | TRBJ1-5 | TRBV10-3 | - | TGTGCCATCAGTGAGCATGGTGGGCAGAGCAATCAGCCCCAGCATTTT | CAISEHGGQSNQPQHF
- | TRBJ1-2 | TRBV27 | - | TGTGCCAGCAGCCCGGGGGGGGGGTATGGCTACACCTTC | CASSPGGGYGYTF
- | TRBJ2-7 | TRBV27 | - | TGTGCCAGCAGCTACTCAGCGGGCGACGAGCAGTACTTC | CASSYSAGDEQYF
once | TRBJ1-1 | TRBV6-5 | - | TGTGCCAGCAGTTATGGGGTTATGAACACTGAAGCTTTCTTT | CASSYGVMNTEAFF
few | TRBJ1-5 | TRBV7-3 | - | TGTGCCAGCAGCTTAAACAGGGATCAGCCCCAGCATTTT | CASSLNRDQPQHF
- | TRBJ1-5 | TRBV30 | - | TGTGCCTGGAGCCCCGCCGGACATAGTCAGCCCCAGCATTTT | CAWSPAGHSQPQHF
few | TRBJ1-5 | TRBV6-1 | - | TGTGCCAGCAGTAGGGGGAGCAATCAGCCCCAGCATTTT | CASSRGSNQPQHF
few | TRBJ1-5 | TRBV2 | - | TGTGCCAGCAGTGTAGTACCTCTAGAGCCCCAGCATTTT | CASSVVPLEPQHF
- | TRBJ2-5 | TRBV6-1 | - | TGTGCCACCAGAAGAGGCAGGGCGGAAGAGACCCAGTACTTC | CATRRGRAEETQYF
- | TRBJ1-2 | TRBV28 | - | TGTGCCAGCAGGACTACAGGTTCGCGTAACTATGGCTACACCTTC | CASRTTGSRNYGYTF
- | TRBJ2-5 | TRBV10-3 | - | TGTGCCATCAGGCCCGGACAGTCTGGTCAAGAGACCCAGTACTTC | CAIRPGQSGQETQYF
- | TRBJ1-5 | TRBV7-9 | - | TGTGCCAGCAGCTCCAAGAGGGGTATAATTCAGCCCCAGCATTTT | CASSSKRGIIQPQHF
- | TRBJ2-2 | TRBV7-7 | - | TGTGCCAGCAGCTACAGCGGTTACACCGGGGAGCTGTTTTTT | CASSYSGYTGELFF
- | TRBJ2-7 | TRBV30 | - | TGTGCCTGGAGTCCACTACGCGAGCAGTACTTC | CAWSPLREQYF
- | TRBJ1-2 | TRBV6-2/TRBV6-3 | - | TGTGCCAGCAGCTGGGACGGTTCTAACTATGGCTACACCTTC | CASSWDGSNYGYTF
- | TRBJ2-5 | TRBV6-2/TRBV6-3 | TRBD1 | TGTGCCAGCAGCCCTACAGGGGAAGGAGAGACCCAGTACTTC | CASSPTGEGETQYF
- | TRBJ1-1 | TRBV27 | TRBD1 | TGTGCCAGCAGTGCCCACAGGGGGCGCGTCACTGAAGCTTTCTTT | CASSAHRGRVTEAFF
- | TRBJ1-6 | TRBV14 | - | TGTGCCAGCAGCCAAGGAAGACACAATTCACCCCTCCACTTT | CASSQGRHNSPLHF
few | TRBJ2-5 | TRBV27 | TRBD2 | TGTGCCAGCAGTTTGGTAGCGGGAGGAACGTACCAAGAGACCCAGTACTTC | CASSLVAGGTYQETQYF
few | TRBJ1-5 | TRBV20-1 | - | TGCAGTGCTAGCGACCGAGGAAAGCCAACTCAGCCCCAGCATTTT | CSASDRGKPTQPQHF